This entry features one T cell receptor (beta chain) sequence. The CDR3 spans 13 residues. The V end lost 3 bases, the J end lost 6 bases, and 11 bases lay between the germline ends. This record comes from a study of blood T cell repertoires in COVID-19. Study details: Some COVID-19 samples were acute and others convalescent; all came from the United States, Italy and Spain.

Clones were read by immunoSEQ multiplex PCR, and TCRdb kept only the in-frame ones, dropping some. The repertoire consists of about 480,000 clones, with 89% occurring once and the leading ten covering around 0.92%. The sample consisted of peripheral blood. This chain connects TRBV12-3 or TRBV12-4 to TRBJ1-1; D is ambiguous. The TCR was taken from a man aged 18-30 years with COVID-19, enrolled during active disease. CDR3 sequence reads: CASSFLEGAEAFF. For the CDR3, the DNA is TGTGCCAGCAGTTTTCTGGAGGGAGCTGAAGCTTTCTTT.